This T cell receptor (beta chain) was found in a study of control samples from healthy donors and cancer patients. Data came from immunoSEQ multiplex PCR; TCRdb stores just in-frame clones and leaves some out. This repertoire shows about 130,000 clones, less than 95% found once; its top ten account for 8.5% to 10%. This CDR3 has 14 amino acids. Germline loops: CDR1 SGHTA, CDR2 FQGNSA. With 2 bases removed from V and 9 bases from J, the gap between germline ends came to 14 bases. This TCR derives from a man younger than 30 in good health. The rearrangement links TRBV7-2 to TRBJ1-5, with D perhaps TRBD1 (6 bases). Sequencing was carried out using blood. The CDR3 nucleotides are TGTGCCAGCAGCTTATTGCCAGGGGCCTGGCCCCAGCATTTT. This gives the protein CASSLLPGAWPQHF.